A selection of T cell receptor beta chains follows, all from one sample in a study of T cell responses to AZD1222 COVID-19 vaccine. Clones were sequenced by immunoSEQ multiplex PCR, and TCRdb holds only the in-frame ones, with some missing. The sample lists approximately 70,000 clones, around 87% occurring once. Sequenced here: peripheral blood, sampled on day 0 of AZD1222 vaccination. These receptors originate from an adult in good health. CDR3s include the opening cysteine and the closing phenylalanine or tryptophan. Each record gives: V gene, CDR3 protein.

TRBV5-1,CASRRADNEQFF
TRBV30,CAWSVPLGGGIYEQYF
TRBV5-6,CASSWGGGPDYGYTF
TRBV19,CASSIDAGTFGNTIYF
TRBV6-5,CASSYEEGSGANVLTF
TRBV4-2,CASSQDWGYEKLFF
TRBV28,CATQGSNQPQHF
TRBV6-5,CASRRGVIDRYTF
TRBV20-1,CSAIGGAEAFF
TRBV3-1/TRBV3-2,CASSQKRCGQGAYEQYF
TRBV5-1,CASSLFREGDTEAFF
TRBV24-1,CATSDPDRGPEAFF
TRBV6-6,CASRRGGADYGYTF
TRBV4-1,CASSQGTGGALNTEAFF
TRBV12-5,CASGLVGEGTFGQPQHF
TRBV30,CAWKPTPSYNEQFF
TRBV28,CASSPPSGRSGNTIYF
TRBV11-2,CASSSPRGREQYF
TRBV6-6,CASRGQGQETQYF
TRBV4-1,CASSMGDTEAFF
TRBV6-2/TRBV6-3,CASSIGQGYGYTF
TRBV20-1,CSASFPWTASGNTIYF
TRBV6-6,CASKQTHSPLHF
TRBV28,CASSLIRQNYGYTF
TRBV18,CASSGSNTEAFF
TRBV5-5,CASSNTPTGTATDTQYF
TRBV6-5,CASSYSAYNEQFF
TRBV6-5,CASSQLAGSTDTQYF
TRBV7-9,CASSLAGGTYNEQFF
TRBV6-2/TRBV6-3,CASSGLETQYF
TRBV4-1,CASSQEDSTEAFF
TRBV3-1/TRBV3-2,CASSPVAGNQPQHF
TRBV7-9,CASSLEASGYTF
TRBV4-1,CASSQALLAGASYEQYF
TRBV7-2,CASSLAGAGYTF
TRBV12-3/TRBV12-4,CASSLRGPTEAFF
TRBV7-9,CASSGTGAGYTF
TRBV6-5,CASRDRGQTNEKLFF
TRBV9,CASSSSDRFTEAFF
TRBV6-2/TRBV6-3,CASSYGTYEQYF
TRBV20-1,CSASVRTGLTSPLHF
TRBV3-1/TRBV3-2,CASSPQHRTSGGTEQYF
TRBV5-1,CASSLVSGQETQYF
TRBV12-3/TRBV12-4,CASTASPNYGYTF
TRBV10-3,CATENGGSTDTQYF
TRBV30,CALARGESSGNTIYF
TRBV6-5,CASSYDTPGQGFAQYF
TRBV14,CASSQWDPNLSGNTIYF
TRBV9,CASSQVRGQSDTQYF
TRBV2,CASSEGYPGNTIYF
TRBV6-5,CASSDSAVNKNIQYF
TRBV6-5,CASSRGTTEQYF
TRBV10-3,CAILGSGDTDTQYF